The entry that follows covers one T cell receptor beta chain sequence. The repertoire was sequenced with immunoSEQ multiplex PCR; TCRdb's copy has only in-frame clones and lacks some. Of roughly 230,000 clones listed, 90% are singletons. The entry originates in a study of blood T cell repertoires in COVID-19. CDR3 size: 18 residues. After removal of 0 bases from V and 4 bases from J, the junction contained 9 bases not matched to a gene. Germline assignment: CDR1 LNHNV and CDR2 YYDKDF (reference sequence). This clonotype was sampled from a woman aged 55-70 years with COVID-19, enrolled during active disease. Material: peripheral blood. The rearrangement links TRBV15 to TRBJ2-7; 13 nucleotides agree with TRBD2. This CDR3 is CATSRDPLGLAGLYEQYF. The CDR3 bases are TGTGCCACCAGCAGAGATCCTTTGGGACTAGCGGGACTATACGAGCAGTACTTC.